This passage covers 8 T cell receptor beta chains from one sample sequenced in a study of blood T cell repertoires in COVID-19. The data were produced by immunoSEQ multiplex PCR, yet TCRdb's version contains in-frame clones alone and is incomplete. The sample contains about 190,000 clones, around four fifths of which appear only once. The sequenced sample consisted of peripheral blood. The receptors stem from a woman in her 70s with active or convalescent COVID-19.

The V and J genes are TRBV20-1 and TRBJ1-5; D is uncertain. CDR3 size: 11 residues. The germline V and J ends were trimmed by 1 base and 6 bases, with 4 bases remaining between them. Germline CDR1 DFQATT, CDR2 SNEGSKA (reference sequence). The CDR3 is CSARAGQPQHF. The CDR3, as DNA: TGCAGTGCTAGAGCGGGTCAGCCCCAGCATTTT.

This chain joins TRBV7-6 and TRBJ2-7; maybe TRBD1 (7 bases). V dropped 3 bases and J dropped 4 bases, with 10 bases sitting between them. Looked up from germline, CDR1 is SGHVS and CDR2 is FNYEAQ. The CDR3 is 13 amino acids. The CDR3, as DNA: TGTGCCAGCAGCTTGGCAGGGGGGTACGAGCAGTACTTC. As protein: CASSLAGGYEQYF.

This clone is a singleton in its sample. This chain connects TRBV5-4 to TRBJ1-2; possible D gene TRBD1, 6 bases. The CDR3 spans 17 residues. Germline V gives CDR1 SGHNT, CDR2 YYREEE (reference sequence). V dropped 2 bases and J dropped 4 bases, with 21 bases sitting between them. The CDR3 region has the DNA TGTGCCAGCAGCTTATTGGACAGCCCGCATCCCCTCTATGGCTACACCTTC. This gives the protein CASSLLDSPHPLYGYTF.

The gene calls are TRBV30 and TRBJ2-3, with D uncertain. The CDR3 runs to 13 residues. Germline V gives CDR1 GTSNPN, CDR2 SVGIG (reference sequence). V was pared by 1 base and J by 0 bases, with 5 bases between. The CDR3 nucleotides are TGTGCCTGGAGTGCGGTTAGCACAGATACGCAGTATTTT. Amino acids: CAWSAVSTDTQYF.

This clone has a single count. The J gene is TRBJ2-2, the V gene TRBV5-1, with 7 bases identical to TRBD2. The germline gives CDR1 SGHRS, CDR2 YFSETQ. Trimming took 0 bases from V and 1 from J; bases not matched to a gene: 6. The CDR3 has 17 residues. In DNA, the CDR3 is TGCGCCAGCAGCTTGGGGGCTAGCGGACTGAACACCGGGGAGCTGTTTTTT. This gives the protein CASSLGASGLNTGELFF.

V is TRBV29-1 and J is TRBJ2-3; D is perhaps TRBD2 (5 bases). The germline V gene encodes CDR1 SQVTM and CDR2 ANQGSEA. CDR3 size: 13 residues. V lost 7 bases to trimming and J lost 4 bases, with 15 bases between them. The CDR3 DNA is TGCAGCGGAGGGAGTATCAACCCAGATACGCAGTATTTT. The encoded protein is CSGGSINPDTQYF.

The table lists this clone with many counts. The chain links TRBV5-4 to TRBJ1-6; maybe TRBD1 (6 bases). Between the trimmed V and J ends, which lost 0 bases and 10 bases, there was a span of 11 bases. CDR1 and CDR2 from the germline V gene are SGHNT and YYREEE (reference sequence). The CDR3 consists of 14 residues. CDR3 sequence: CASSLAGVESPLHF. CDR3 sequence (DNA): TGTGCCAGCAGCTTGGCAGGGGTGGAGTCACCCCTCCACTTT.

The rearrangement joins TRBV19 to TRBJ1-1; D call uncertain. Germline CDR1 is LNHDA and CDR2 is SQIVND (reference sequence). Trimming cost V 3 bases and J 11 bases, with 13 bases left between them. The CDR3 spans 12 residues. DNA of the CDR3: TGTGCCAGTAGTATCGGCCGAACGGGGGCTTTCTTT. It is translated as CASSIGRTGAFF.